The sample holds a few counts of the clone carrying this TCR beta chain. The data belong to a study of blood T cell repertoires in COVID-19. As handled by the study authors: The authors estimated nucleated cell counts from reference gene primer amplification. Measured with immunoSEQ multiplex PCR; TCRdb has only the in-frame clones, and not every one. That table supplies the V and J calls and clone size; D and trimming were determined from the DNA. Among about 350,000 clones listed, 88% were seen once. The J segment lost 8 bases and the V segment lost 2 bases, leaving 5 bases of the junction unmatched. The germline V gene encodes CDR1 SEHNR and CDR2 FQNEAQ (reference sequence). This CDR3 is built from 13 residues. Donors were grouped by their self-reported clinical history.

J is TRBJ1-2 and V is TRBV7-9; 7 positions agree with TRBD1. The sample consisted of PBMCs or T cells enriched from blood (not recorded which). The receptor's source is a woman aged 25 to 39 who had been exposed to COVID-19. CDR3 sequence (DNA): TGTGCCAGCAGCTTAAAAACAGGGGTGGGCTACACCTTC. Translated: CASSLKTGVGYTF.